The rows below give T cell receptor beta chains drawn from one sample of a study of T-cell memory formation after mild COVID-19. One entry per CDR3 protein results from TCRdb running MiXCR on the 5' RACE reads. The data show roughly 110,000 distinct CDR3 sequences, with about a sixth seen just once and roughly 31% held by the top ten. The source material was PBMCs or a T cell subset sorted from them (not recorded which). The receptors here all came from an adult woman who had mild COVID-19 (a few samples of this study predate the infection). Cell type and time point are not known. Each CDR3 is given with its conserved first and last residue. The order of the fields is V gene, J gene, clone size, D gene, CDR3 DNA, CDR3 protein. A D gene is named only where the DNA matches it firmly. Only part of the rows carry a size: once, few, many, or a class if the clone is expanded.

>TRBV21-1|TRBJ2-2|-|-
TGTGCCAGCAGCTTCCGACAGGGGGAACGCACCGGGGAGCTGTTTTTT
CASSFRQGERTGELFF
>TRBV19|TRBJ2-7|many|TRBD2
TGTGCCAGTAGTATAGTTGGCGGGAGCGAAGAGCAGTACTTC
CASSIVGGSEEQYF
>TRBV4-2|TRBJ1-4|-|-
TGTGCCAGCAGCTCTCTGACGGGAACTAATGAAAAACTGTTTTTT
CASSSLTGTNEKLFF
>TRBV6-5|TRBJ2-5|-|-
TGTGCCAGCAGTTACGGACAGAAAGAGACCCAGTACTTC
CASSYGQKETQYF
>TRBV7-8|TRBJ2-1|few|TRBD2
TGTGCCAGCAGCCCTGGGGCAAGGGAGGGCTACAATGAGCAGTTCTTC
CASSPGAREGYNEQFF
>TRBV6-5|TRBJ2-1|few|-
TGTGCCAGCACCTCAGATGGGGTTGAGCAGTTCTTC
CASTSDGVEQFF
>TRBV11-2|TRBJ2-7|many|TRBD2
TGTGCCAGCAGCCAACTAGCGGGGGCCTCCTACGAGCAGTACTTC
CASSQLAGASYEQYF
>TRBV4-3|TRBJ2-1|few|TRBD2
TGCGCCAGCAGCCAAGATTCGAGACTAGCGGATCTCTACAATGAGCAGTTCTTC
CASSQDSRLADLYNEQFF
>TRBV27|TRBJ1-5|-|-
TGTGCCAGCAGTTTGACAGACGGGGAGAATCAGCCCCAGCATTTT
CASSLTDGENQPQHF
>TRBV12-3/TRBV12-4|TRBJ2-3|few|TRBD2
TGTGCCAGCAGTATCCTTAAGCGGGGGGGCGGCACAGATACGCAGTATTTT
CASSILKRGGGTDTQYF
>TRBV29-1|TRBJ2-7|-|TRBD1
TGCAGCGTCCTTGGACAGGTTTCCTACGAGCAGTACTTC
CSVLGQVSYEQYF
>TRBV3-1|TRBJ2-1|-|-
TGTGCCAGCAGCCAAGGGAACGGGGGCCACTACAATGAGCAGTTCTTC
CASSQGNGGHYNEQFF
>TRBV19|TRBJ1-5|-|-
TGTGCCAGTAGTATACGGCCCCGGAATCAGCCCCAGCATTTT
CASSIRPRNQPQHF
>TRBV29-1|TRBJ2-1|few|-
TGCAGCGTGAGCCGGGACTCCTACAATGAGCAGTTCTTC
CSVSRDSYNEQFF
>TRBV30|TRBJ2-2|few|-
TGTGCCTGGAGCCTCATGGCGGGCGGGGAGCTGTTTTTT
CAWSLMAGGELFF
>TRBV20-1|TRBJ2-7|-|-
TGCAGTGCTAGAGAGGGCAGCGCTCACTACGAGCAGTACTTC
CSAREGSAHYEQYF
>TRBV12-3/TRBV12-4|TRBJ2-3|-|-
TGTGCCAGCAACGATGACTCCCTAGATACGCAGTATTTT
CASNDDSLDTQYF
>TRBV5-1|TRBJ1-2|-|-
TGCGCCAGCAGCTTGACCCCCTCCGTCTATGGCTACACCTTC
CASSLTPSVYGYTF
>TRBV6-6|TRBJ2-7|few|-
TGTGCCAGCAGACCCGGCATGAACGAGCAGTACTTC
CASRPGMNEQYF
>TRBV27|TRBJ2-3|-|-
TGTGCCAGCAGTTTAGGGCCGGAGGATACGCAGTATTTT
CASSLGPEDTQYF
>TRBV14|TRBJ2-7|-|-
-
CASSQYVGQGTPSF
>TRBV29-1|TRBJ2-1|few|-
TGCAGCGTAGCTAGGTCCGCGTACGATGAGCAGTTCTTC
CSVARSAYDEQFF
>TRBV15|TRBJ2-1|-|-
TGTGCCACCAGCAGAGTAGACTCGCGGAATGAGCAGTTCTTC
CATSRVDSRNEQFF
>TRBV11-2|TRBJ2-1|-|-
TGTGACAGCAGCTTAGACGGGCCGGGGGTCTTCGAGGAGCAGTTCTTC
CDSSLDGPGVFEEQFF
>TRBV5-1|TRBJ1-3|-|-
TGCGCCAGCAGCTTGGACAGGTTCTCTGGAAACACCATATATTTT
CASSLDRFSGNTIYF
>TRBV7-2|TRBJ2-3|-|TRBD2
TGTGCCAGCAGCTTAGTTCCCCAAGCGGGAATTGGAGATACGCAGTATTTT
CASSLVPQAGIGDTQYF
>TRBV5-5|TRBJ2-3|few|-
TGTGCCAGCAGCTTATACACCACCTCCACAGATACGCAGTATTTT
CASSLYTTSTDTQYF
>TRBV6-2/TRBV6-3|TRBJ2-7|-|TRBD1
TGTGCCAGCAGTTACCTTGAGAGACAGGGGTCCTCCTACGAGCAGTACTTC
CASSYLERQGSSYEQYF
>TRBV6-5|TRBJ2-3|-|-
TGTGCCAGCAGTGACCCTTATCAGGCGGGGCTCACAGATACGCAGTATTTT
CASSDPYQAGLTDTQYF
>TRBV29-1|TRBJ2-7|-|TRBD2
TGCAGCGCCCTGTTGATAGCGGGGGGCTCATACGAGCAGTACTTC
CSALLIAGGSYEQYF
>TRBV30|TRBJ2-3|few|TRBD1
TGTGCCTGGAACCTTAGGCAGGGGGCGAGGATTTTGCAGTATTTT
CAWNLRQGARILQYF
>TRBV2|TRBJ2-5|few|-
TGTGCCAGCAGTCGGGGGCTCCAAGAGACCCAGTACTTC
CASSRGLQETQYF
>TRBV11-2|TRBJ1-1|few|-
TGTGCCAGCAGCCCCTGGGTCGGAGGGGGTGAAGCTTTCTTT
CASSPWVGGGEAFF
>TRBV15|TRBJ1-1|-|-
TGTGCCACCAGCAGGAACAGAAACACTGAAGCTTTCTTT
CATSRNRNTEAFF
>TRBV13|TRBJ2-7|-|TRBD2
TGTGCCAGCAGCTCTGGGCCCGGGACTAGCGGGTATTACGAGCAGTACTTC
CASSSGPGTSGYYEQYF
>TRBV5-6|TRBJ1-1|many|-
TGTGCCAGCAGCTGGGGCCGGGGGACTGAAGCTTTCTTT
CASSWGRGTEAFF
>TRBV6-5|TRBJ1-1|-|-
TGTGCCAGCATATCCGGGGAGGACACTGAAGCTTTCTTT
CASISGEDTEAFF